The sequence of this TCR beta chain was determined in a study of blood T cell repertoires in COVID-19. Study background: The United States, Italy and Spain supplied acute and convalescent COVID-19 samples. T cells, B-cell-depleted T cells, or PBMCs supplied cDNA or gDNA.

Per the original methods: Cell counts per sample came from amplifying reference gene primers. Here immunoSEQ multiplex PCR was the method, and the copy in TCRdb shows in-frame clones only, minus some. Clone size and V and J calls were adopted from that table, with D and trimming inferred from the DNA. This sample has some 340,000 clones, with 85% found just once. Sequencing input: peripheral blood. The receptor comes from a woman under 30 with acute or convalescent COVID-19.

The CDR3 region has the DNA TGTGCCAGCAGCTTAAGGCAGGGTGGTGATGGCTACACCTTC. Translating gives CASSLRQGGDGYTF. This chain uses TRBV7-3 with TRBJ1-2; tentative D call: TRBD1 (5 bases). This CDR3 spans 14 amino acids. Germline CDR1 SGHTA, CDR2 FQGTGA. Trimming took off 1 base at V and 6 bases at J, with 12 bases between the two ends.